This T cell receptor (beta chain) is drawn from a study of cytomegalovirus exposure and HLA in healthy donors. PCR involved 60 Vbeta and 13 Jbeta primers. This table comes from immunoSEQ multiplex PCR, and its TCRdb copy is limited to in-frame clones, with some not included. The table includes 100,000 to 150,000 clones, around 80% detected once. The germline V gene has CDR1 SGHTA and CDR2 FQGNSA. Unmatched junction bases numbered 9, after V lost 4 bases and J lost 8 bases. The CDR3 length is 15 residues. V usage is TRBV7-2 and J usage is TRBJ2-3; 10 positions match TRBD2. This receptor was identified in a boy aged 2 to 10 in good health and CMV-seronegative. The sequenced material came from PBMCs. The CDR3 nucleotides are TGTGCCAGCAGCTCCTCTAGCGGGGGAACGGCTACGCAGTATTTT. This sequence encodes CASSSSSGGTATQYF.